This TCR beta chain was profiled in a study of blood T cell repertoires in COVID-19. In the study overall: Acute and convalescent COVID-19 specimens originated in the United States, Italy and Spain.

The participants were between roughly 18 and 100 years old and came from roughly 24 US areas. Donors were grouped by their self-reported clinical history. Each recovered donor of Cohort 3 presented with two negative PCRs, clearance, or symptom resolution. Data came from immunoSEQ multiplex PCR; TCRdb stores just in-frame clones and leaves some out. The sample includes about 440,000 clones, roughly 88% of them seen just once. This clone was picked up one time. V was clipped by 9 bases and J by 1 base, with 6 bases between them. CDR3 length: 11 amino acids. This chain uses TRBV12-3 or TRBV12-4 with TRBJ1-1; D unresolved. The material sequenced was PBMCs or T cells enriched from blood (not recorded which). The clonotype originates from a man between 18 and 29 years old who had recovered from COVID-19. CDR3 protein: CARIRNTEAFF. As DNA, the CDR3 is TGTGCCAGAATTAGGAACACTGAAGCTTTCTTT.